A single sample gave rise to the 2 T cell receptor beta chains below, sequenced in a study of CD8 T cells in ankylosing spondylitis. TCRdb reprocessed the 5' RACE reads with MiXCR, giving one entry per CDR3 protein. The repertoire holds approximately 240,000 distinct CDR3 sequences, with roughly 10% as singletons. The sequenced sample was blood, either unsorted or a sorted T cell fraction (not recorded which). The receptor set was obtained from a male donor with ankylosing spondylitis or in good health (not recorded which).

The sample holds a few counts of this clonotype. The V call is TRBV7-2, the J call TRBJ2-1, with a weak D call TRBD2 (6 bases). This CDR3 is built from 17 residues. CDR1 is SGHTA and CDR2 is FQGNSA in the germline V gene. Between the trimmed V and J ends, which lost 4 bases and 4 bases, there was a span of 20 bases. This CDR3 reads CASSYTVAGSHYNEQFF. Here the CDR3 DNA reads TGTGCCAGCAGCTACACTGTGGCGGGGAGCCATTACAATGAGCAGTTCTTC. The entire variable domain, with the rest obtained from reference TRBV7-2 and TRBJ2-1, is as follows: GAGVSQSPSNKVTEKGKDVELRCDPISGHTALYWYRQSLGQGLEFLIYFQGNSAPDKSGLPSDRFSAERTGGSVSTLTIQRTQQEDSAVYLCASSYTVAGSHYNEQFFGPGTRLTVL.

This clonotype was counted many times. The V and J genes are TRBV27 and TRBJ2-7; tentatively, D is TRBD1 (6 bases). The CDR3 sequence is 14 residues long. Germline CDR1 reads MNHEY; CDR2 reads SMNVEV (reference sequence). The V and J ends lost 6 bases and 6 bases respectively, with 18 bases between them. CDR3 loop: CASRDRGQVGEQYF. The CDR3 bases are TGTGCCAGCAGGGATAGGGGACAAGTGGGCGAGCAGTACTTC.